These T cell receptor beta chains were read from a single sample in a study of cytomegalovirus exposure and HLA in healthy donors. Assay used: immunoSEQ multiplex PCR; TCRdb lists only in-frame clones, some missing. The sample yields some 150,000 clones, about three quarters seen once. Sequencing was performed on PBMCs. These receptors were obtained from a man younger than 30 in good health and CMV-seronegative. Both conserved end residues are part of each CDR3. Fields, in order: V gene, J gene, D gene, clone size, CDR3 DNA, CDR3 protein. The D gene is left open where the match is weak. Size is omitted from some rows. Given values are once, few, many or a class for expanded clones.

>TRBV5-1|TRBJ2-7|NA|NA
TGCGCCAGCAGCTTGGTCTCGGAGATCAACGAGCAGTACTTC
CASSLVSEINEQYF
>TRBV6-6|TRBJ2-7|TRBD1|NA
TGTGCCAGCAGTTCCCGACAGGGGGGGATCGAGCAGTACTTC
CASSSRQGGIEQYF
>TRBV5-6|TRBJ2-7|TRBD1|NA
TGTGCCAGCAGCATTGGGACAGCAAACTCCTACGAGCAGTACTTC
CASSIGTANSYEQYF
>TRBV5-1|TRBJ1-1|NA|NA
TGCGCCAGCAGCTGGGACAAGAACACTGAAGCTTTCTTT
CASSWDKNTEAFF
>TRBV18|TRBJ2-5|TRBD1|NA
TGTGCCAGCTCACCACCGGGACAGCGAGAAACCCAGTACTTC
CASSPPGQRETQYF
>TRBV5-1|TRBJ1-3|TRBD1|few
TGCGCCAGCAGCAGACAGGGTGCGGGGAGCTCTGGAAACACCATATATTTT
CASSRQGAGSSGNTIYF
>TRBV7-6|TRBJ2-1|NA|NA
TGTGCCAGCAGCTTAGTCGGGGTAGCGGACGGTGAGCAGTTCTTC
CASSLVGVADGEQFF
>TRBV7-3|TRBJ1-1|NA|NA
TGTGCCAGCAGCCAGGCGCCAAACACTGAAGCTTTCTTT
CASSQAPNTEAFF
>TRBV25-1|TRBJ2-7|NA|few
TGTGCCAGCAGTGCCACGGAGGGAGAGCAGTACTTC
CASSATEGEQYF
>TRBV2|TRBJ2-7|NA|NA
TGTGCCAGCAGAGAAACAGCCGGACAGTACGAGCAGTACTTC
CASRETAGQYEQYF
>TRBV11-2|TRBJ1-1|TRBD1|many
TGTGCCAGCAGCACTGGGACAGATGAAGCTTTCTTT
CASSTGTDEAFF
>TRBV7-6|TRBJ2-5|NA|NA
TGTGCCAGCAGCTTAGGGACACTCTTTGGAGAGACCCAGTACTTC
CASSLGTLFGETQYF
>TRBV19|TRBJ1-2|NA|NA
TGTGCCAGTAGTATAACGCCAGGGGAATCGTTCGGCTACACCTTC
CASSITPGESFGYTF
>TRBV28|TRBJ2-1|NA|NA
TGTGCCAGCAGGGGGAAGGACAGAAGAGGGAATGAGCAGTTCTTC
CASRGKDRRGNEQFF
>TRBV7-8|TRBJ1-3|NA|few
TGTGCCAGCACCGGCGCCAGGATATTCTCTGGAAACACCATATATTTT
CASTGARIFSGNTIYF
>TRBV9|TRBJ2-7|NA|NA
TGTGCCAGCAGCGTAGATTGGGGGCGTTACGGTTCGGACGAGCAGTACTTC
CASSVDWGRYGSDEQYF
>TRBV28|TRBJ1-2|NA|NA
TGTGCCAGCATCAATCCGGACTCTCACAACTATGGCTACACCTTC
CASINPDSHNYGYTF
>TRBV18|TRBJ2-5|NA|few
TGTGCCAGCTCACCATCCACAGGCCAGCAAGAGACCCAGTACTTC
CASSPSTGQQETQYF